This is a list of T cell receptor beta chains from one sample in a study of cytomegalovirus exposure and HLA in healthy donors. Here immunoSEQ multiplex PCR was the method, and the copy in TCRdb shows in-frame clones only, minus some. Of approximately 200,000 clones detected, around 90% appear once; the ten largest clones hold roughly 2.8%. Sequenced sample: PBMCs. The source of these receptors is a woman between 18 and 29 years old in good health and CMV-seronegative. CDR3s include the opening cysteine and the closing phenylalanine or tryptophan. D genes are given only for firm matches. Expanded clones are given a class, and other clones once, few, many or no size at all.

TRBV6-1	-	few	TRBJ2-2	CASRDMPGEPELFF	TGTGCCAGCAGGGACATGCCAGGGGAACCAGAGCTGTTTTTT
TRBV5-8	TRBD1	-	TRBJ2-6	CASSVGQAGANVLTF	TGTGCCAGCAGCGTAGGACAGGCTGGGGCCAACGTCCTGACTTTC
TRBV10-3	TRBD1	-	TRBJ1-2	CAISGHRGPGGYTF	TGTGCCATCAGTGGTCACAGGGGGCCTGGAGGCTACACCTTC
TRBV4-1	-	-	TRBJ2-7	CASSQPLASSEQYF	TGCGCCAGCAGCCAACCACTAGCTAGCAGCGAGCAGTACTTC
TRBV27	-	-	TRBJ2-5	CASRHKNPGTPNEGTQYF	TGTGCCAGCAGACATAAGAACCCGGGGACTCCCAACGAGGGGACCCAGTACTTC
TRBV28	-	once	TRBJ1-3	CASSLLRGSGNTIYF	TGTGCCAGCAGTTTATTGCGAGGGTCCGGAAACACCATATATTTT
TRBV5-6	TRBD1	-	TRBJ2-1	CASSLGVDRELHNEQFF	TGTGCCAGCAGCTTGGGGGTCGACAGGGAGTTACACAATGAGCAGTTCTTC
TRBV7-2	TRBD2	-	TRBJ2-7	CASSLMAAGGLGSYEQYF	TGTGCCAGCAGCTTAATGGCGGCGGGAGGTCTCGGGTCCTACGAGCAGTACTTC
TRBV2	-	-	TRBJ2-1	CASSELAALYNEQFF	TGTGCCAGCAGTGAGTTAGCGGCCCTTTACAATGAGCAGTTCTTC
TRBV27	-	-	TRBJ2-7	CASSLHVGTYEQYF	TGTGCCAGCAGTTTACATGTCGGGACCTACGAGCAGTACTTC
TRBV7-9	TRBD1	-	TRBJ1-1	CASSLEGAVNTEAFF	TGTGCCAGCAGCTTAGAGGGGGCTGTGAACACTGAAGCTTTCTTT
TRBV18	TRBD2	-	TRBJ2-3	CASSPASGYTDTQYF	TGTGCCAGCTCACCGGCTAGCGGATACACAGATACGCAGTATTTT
TRBV27	-	-	TRBJ1-1	CASSPQGGMVNTEAFF	TGTGCCAGCAGTCCTCAAGGGGGAATGGTGAACACTGAAGCTTTCTTT
TRBV4-1	-	-	TRBJ1-1	CASSQAGDRSEAFF	TGCGCCAGCAGCCAAGCGGGGGACCGGTCTGAAGCTTTCTTT
TRBV6-6	-	once	TRBJ2-7	CASSPLDRDYEQYF	TGTGCCAGCAGTCCTTTGGACAGAGACTACGAGCAGTACTTC
TRBV7-9	-	-	TRBJ1-3	CASSLGTPGNTIYF	TGTGCCAGCAGCTTGGGGACACCTGGAAACACCATATATTTT
TRBV19	-	-	TRBJ2-7	CASSFGISYEQYF	TGTGCCAGTAGTTTCGGGATCTCCTACGAGCAGTACTTC
TRBV7-9	TRBD1	-	TRBJ2-7	CASSPTDRAREQYF	TGTGCCAGCAGCCCGACGGACAGGGCCAGGGAGCAGTACTTC
TRBV6-1	-	-	TRBJ1-5	CASSLQDISNQPQHF	TGTGCCAGCAGTTTACAGGACATTAGCAATCAGCCCCAGCATTTT
TRBV2	-	few	TRBJ2-7	CATLQLGEQYF	TGTGCCACCCTCCAACTAGGCGAGCAGTACTTC
TRBV15	-	once	TRBJ2-7	CATSRYYSYEQYF	TGTGCCACCAGCAGGTACTACTCCTACGAGCAGTACTTC
TRBV27	-	-	TRBJ2-1	CASTSWSDEQFF	TGTGCCAGCACCTCGTGGAGCGATGAGCAGTTCTTC
TRBV28	-	-	TRBJ2-1	CASSQEVATGRLYNEQFF	TGTGCCAGCAGTCAAGAGGTAGCTACAGGACGCCTCTACAATGAGCAGTTCTTC
TRBV2	TRBD1	-	TRBJ1-2	CASTARDRGTANYGYTF	TGTGCCAGCACCGCCCGGGACAGGGGGACAGCTAACTATGGCTACACCTTC
TRBV7-9	TRBD1	-	TRBJ1-4	CASSFGTGLGEKLFF	TGTGCCAGCAGCTTCGGGACAGGACTCGGGGAAAAACTGTTTTTT
TRBV5-1	-	-	TRBJ1-1	CASSTRAANTEAFF	TGCGCCAGCAGTACGAGGGCAGCGAACACTGAAGCTTTCTTT
TRBV7-8	TRBD2	-	TRBJ2-7	CASSQAGGTYEQYF	TGTGCCAGCAGCCAAGCGGGAGGAACCTACGAGCAGTACTTC
TRBV7-3	-	-	TRBJ2-7	CASSSAGSGEQYF	TGTGCCAGCAGCTCCGCAGGGTCTGGCGAGCAGTACTTC
TRBV4-2	-	-	TRBJ2-2	CASSQEVGNTGELFF	TGTGCCAGCAGCCAGGAGGTCGGGAACACCGGGGAGCTGTTTTTT
TRBV19	-	-	TRBJ1-2	CASRPSKEFYGYTF	TGTGCCAGTAGGCCGAGTAAGGAGTTCTATGGCTACACCTTC
TRBV21-1	-	-	TRBJ1-1	CASSPRRGNTEAFF	TGTGCCAGCAGCCCCCGCAGGGGGAACACTGAAGCTTTCTTT